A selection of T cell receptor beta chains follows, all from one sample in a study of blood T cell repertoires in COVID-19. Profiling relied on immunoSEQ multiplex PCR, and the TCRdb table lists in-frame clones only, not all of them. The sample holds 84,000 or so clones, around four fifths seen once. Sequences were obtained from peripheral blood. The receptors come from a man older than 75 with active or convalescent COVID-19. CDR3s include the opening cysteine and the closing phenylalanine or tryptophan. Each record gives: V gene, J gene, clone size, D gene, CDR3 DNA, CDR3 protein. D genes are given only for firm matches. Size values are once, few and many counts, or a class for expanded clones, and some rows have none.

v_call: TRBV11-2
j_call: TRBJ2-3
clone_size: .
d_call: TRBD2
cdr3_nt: TGTGCCAGCAGCTTAGGGGGGGGACCTCATACGCAGTATTTT
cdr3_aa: CASSLGGGPHTQYF

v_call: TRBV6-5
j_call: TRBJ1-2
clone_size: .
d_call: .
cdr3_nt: TGTGCCAGCATCTATGGGGGCTCAAACTATGGCTACACCTTC
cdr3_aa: CASIYGGSNYGYTF

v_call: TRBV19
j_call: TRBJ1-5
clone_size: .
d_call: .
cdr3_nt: TGTGCCAGTAGTATATCGGGTCAGATCAATCAGCCCCAGCATTTT
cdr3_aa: CASSISGQINQPQHF

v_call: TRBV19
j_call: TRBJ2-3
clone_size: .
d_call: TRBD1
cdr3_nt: TGTGCCAGTAGTCGACAGGGAACAGATACGCAGTATTTT
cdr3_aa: CASSRQGTDTQYF

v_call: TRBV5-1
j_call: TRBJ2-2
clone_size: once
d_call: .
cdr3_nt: TGCGCCAGCAGCTTGGCCGGAGACTTTCACCGGGGGCTGTTTTTT
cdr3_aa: CASSLAGDFHRGLFF

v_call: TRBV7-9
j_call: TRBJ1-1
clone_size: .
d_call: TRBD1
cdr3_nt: TGTGCCAGCAGCCTGGGACAGGGGAACACTGAAGCTTTCTTT
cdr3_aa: CASSLGQGNTEAFF

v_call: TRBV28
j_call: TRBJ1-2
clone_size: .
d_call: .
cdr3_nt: TGTGCCAGCAGTTTACCGGGCAGGGTTAACTATGGCTACACCTTC
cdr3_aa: CASSLPGRVNYGYTF

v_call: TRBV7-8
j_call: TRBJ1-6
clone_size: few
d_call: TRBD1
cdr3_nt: TGTGCCAGCAGCTGGACAGGGGGCAATAATTCACCCCTCCACTTT
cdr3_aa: CASSWTGGNNSPLHF

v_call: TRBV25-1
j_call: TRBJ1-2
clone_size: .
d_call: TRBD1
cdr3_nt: TGTGCCAGCAGGGCCGGACAGGGGGCAGGCTATGGCTACACCTTC
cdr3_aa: CASRAGQGAGYGYTF

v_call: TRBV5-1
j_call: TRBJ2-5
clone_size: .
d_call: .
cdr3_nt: TGCGCCAGCAGTCCCGGGCCAGGGTGGGAAGAGACCCAGTACTTC
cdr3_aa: CASSPGPGWEETQYF

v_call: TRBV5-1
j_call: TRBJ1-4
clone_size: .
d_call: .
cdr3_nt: TGCGCCAGCAGCTCTGGGAGTGACCTTGAAAAACTGTTTTTT
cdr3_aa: CASSSGSDLEKLFF

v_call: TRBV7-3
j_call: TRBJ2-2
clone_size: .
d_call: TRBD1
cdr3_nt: TGTGCCAGCAGCCCGGACAGGGGATTGAGCGGGGAGCTGTTTTTT
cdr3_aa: CASSPDRGLSGELFF

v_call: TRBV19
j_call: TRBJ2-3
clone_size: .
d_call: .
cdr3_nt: TGTGCCAGTAGTATATTGACAGTTGATACGCAGTATTTT
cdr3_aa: CASSILTVDTQYF

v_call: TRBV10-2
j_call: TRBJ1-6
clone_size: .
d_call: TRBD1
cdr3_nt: TGCGCCAGCAGTGAGTCTCGGGACAGTGGTTTCGTTTCACCCCTCCACTTT
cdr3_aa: CASSESRDSGFVSPLHF

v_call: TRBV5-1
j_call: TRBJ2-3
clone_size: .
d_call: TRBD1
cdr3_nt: TGCGCCAGCAGCCCCGGGACAGGGCCTTGGTCAGATACGCAGTATTTT
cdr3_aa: CASSPGTGPWSDTQYF

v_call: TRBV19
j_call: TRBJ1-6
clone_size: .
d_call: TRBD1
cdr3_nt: TGTGCCAGTAGTAAACGACAGGGTATGAATTCACCCCTCCACTTT
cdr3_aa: CASSKRQGMNSPLHF

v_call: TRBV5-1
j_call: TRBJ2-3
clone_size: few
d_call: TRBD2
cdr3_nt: TGCGCCAGCAGCTCAACGGGGGGTACCTCAGATACGCAGTATTTT
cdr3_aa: CASSSTGGTSDTQYF

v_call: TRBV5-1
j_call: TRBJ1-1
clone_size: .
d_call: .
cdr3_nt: TGCGCCAGCAGCTTGTCTAAGAACACTGAAGCTTTCTTT
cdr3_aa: CASSLSKNTEAFF

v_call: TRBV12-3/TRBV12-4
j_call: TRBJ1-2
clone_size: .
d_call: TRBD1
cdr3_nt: TGTGCCACCCAGGGGGCTAACTATGGCTACACCTTC
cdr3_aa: CATQGANYGYTF

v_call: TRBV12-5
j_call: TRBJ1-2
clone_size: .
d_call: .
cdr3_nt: TGTGCTAGTGGGCTGGGCAGCTCCGCTGGGGGGAACTATGGCTACACCTTC
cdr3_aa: CASGLGSSAGGNYGYTF

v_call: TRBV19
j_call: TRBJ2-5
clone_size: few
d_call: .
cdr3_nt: TGTGCCTCCCGGGGGGCCCAAGAGACCCAGTACTTC
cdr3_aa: CASRGAQETQYF

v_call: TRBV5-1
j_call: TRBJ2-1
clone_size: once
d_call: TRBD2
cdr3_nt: TGCGCCAGCAGTAGAAGCGGGAGGACGTACAATGAGCAGTTCTTC
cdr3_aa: CASSRSGRTYNEQFF

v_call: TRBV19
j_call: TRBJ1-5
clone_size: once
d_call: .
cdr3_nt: TGTGCCAGTAGTATGTCCAGGGAACAGCCCCAGCATTTT
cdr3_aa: CASSMSREQPQHF

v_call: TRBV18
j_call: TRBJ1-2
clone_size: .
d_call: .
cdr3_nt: TGTGCCAGCTCGTCTAGGCAGAGAAACTATGGCTACACCTTC
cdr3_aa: CASSSRQRNYGYTF

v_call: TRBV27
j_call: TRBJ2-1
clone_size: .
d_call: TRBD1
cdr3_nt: TGTGCCAGCAGTTTGTTCGGGCAGGGGGTCTGGCAGTTCTTC
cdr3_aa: CASSLFGQGVWQFF

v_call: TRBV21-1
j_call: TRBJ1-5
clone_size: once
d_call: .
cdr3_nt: TGTGCCAGCAGCAAAGCTCCACAGCCCCAGCATTTT
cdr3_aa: CASSKAPQPQHF

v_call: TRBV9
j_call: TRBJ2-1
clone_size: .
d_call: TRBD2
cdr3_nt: TGTGCCAGCAGCACCGAGGGCGGGGGCTACAATGAGCAGTTCTTC
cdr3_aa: CASSTEGGGYNEQFF